Presented here are 9 T cell receptor beta chains from one specimen sequenced in a study of metastatic and nonmetastatic thyroid tumors. MiXCR was used by TCRdb to re-call the PCR reads. The repertoire holds tens of thousands of clones, with 25% to 30% as singletons. All patients were treatment-naive before thyroid surgery. Sequencing input: blood. These receptors were obtained from a female donor with papillary thyroid cancer or a benign thyroid nodule (not recorded which). Some clones in this sample may be carry-over from other donors' samples.

The chain recombines TRBV6-1 with TRBJ2-7; D uncertain. The CDR3 loop spans 12 amino acids. Germline CDR1 MNHNS, CDR2 SASEGT. Trimming left V 4 bases short and J 3 bases short, with 7 bases between. The CDR3 protein is CASSVLVYEQYF. Written as DNA, the CDR3 is TGTGCCAGCAGTGTCCTAGTCTACGAGCAGTACTTC.

In its sample, this clone ranks as medium-sized (0.01 to 0.1%). The J gene is TRBJ2-1, the V gene TRBV7-3, with 8 bases lining up with TRBD1. With V trimmed by 5 bases and J by 7 bases, 7 bases remained unmatched. Germline-derived CDR1 and CDR2 are SGHTA and FQGTGA. The CDR3 totals 14 residues. CDR3 protein: CASSSSGTGNEQFF. The CDR3 region has the DNA TGTGCCAGCAGCAGCTCCGGGACAGGTAATGAGCAGTTCTTC.

A few counts support this clone. One end of the junction fails to match germline, which may point to a read error. Other nucleotide sequences in the sample specify the same CDR3. This chain links TRBV4-1 with TRBJ1-2, with D perhaps TRBD1 (5 bases). This CDR3 contains 14 residues. The germline CDR1 and CDR2 sequences are MGHRA and YSYEKL. CDR3 nucleotide sequence: TGCGCCAGCAGCCAAGATCATGGGGACCGGGGCTATACCTTC. Translated, it gives CASSQDHGDRGYTF.

CDR3 loop: CASSGTSRYNEQFF. The CDR3 DNA reads TGCGCCAGCTCGGGGACTAGTAGATACAATGAGCAGTTCTTC. The chain couples TRBV5-1 to TRBJ2-1, with 8 nucleotides matching TRBD2. Trimming at V came to 7 bases and at J to 4 bases, leaving 7 bases not matched to a gene. The germline gives CDR1 SGHRS, CDR2 YFSETQ. The CDR3 runs to 14 residues.

Only one count was recorded for this clone. CDR3 protein: CASIARVNTDTQYF. The CDR3 DNA follows: TGTGCCAGCATCGCCAGGGTGAACACAGATACGCAGTATTTT. The rearrangement joins TRBV5-8 to TRBJ2-3; D may be TRBD1 (5 bases). The CDR3 contains 14 residues. The V end was cut by 6 bases, the J end by 2 bases, with 13 bases between. The germline CDR1 and CDR2 sequences are SGHTS and YDEGEE. The complete variable domain, with remaining parts taken from reference TRBV5-8 and TRBJ2-3, reads EAGVTQSPTHLIKTRGQQATLRCSPISGHTSVYWYQQALGLGLQFLLWYDEGEERNRGNFPPRFSGRQFPNYSSELNVNALELEDSALYLCASIARVNTDTQYFGPGTRLTVL.

This clone was seen ten or more times. The chain links TRBV18 to TRBJ2-5, with 9 bases lining up with TRBD2. The CDR3 is made up of 15 amino acids. Germline assignment: CDR1 KGHSH and CDR2 LQKENI. The V gene end was trimmed by 3 bases and the J gene end by 0 bases; junction bases not matched to a gene: 2. The CDR3 sequence: CASSPLAGNQETQYF. The CDR3 bases are TGTGCCAGCTCACCTCTAGCGGGGAACCAAGAGACCCAGTACTTC. The complete variable domain, with remaining parts taken from reference TRBV18 and TRBJ2-5, reads NAGVMQNPRHLVRRRGQEARLRCSPMKGHSHVYWYRQLPEEGLKFMVYLQKENIIDESGMPKERFSAEFPKEGPSILRIQQVVRGDSAAYFCASSPLAGNQETQYFGPGTRLLVL.

This clone appeared a few times. The chain is built from TRBV25-1 and TRBJ2-5, with 11 bases that match TRBD2. The CDR3 covers 18 residues. Germline-derived CDR1 and CDR2 are MGHDK and SYGVNS. The ends lost 5 bases at V and 5 bases at J; junction bases unmatched: 16. Here the CDR3 reads CASSSSGGSSVLGETQYF. Here the CDR3 DNA reads TGTGCCAGCAGTTCTAGCGGGGGGTCCTCGGTGTTGGGTGAGACCCAGTACTTC.

This clone was seen many times. The rearrangement links TRBV4-2 to TRBJ1-2; D gene ambiguous. Trimming removed 0 bases at V and 2 bases at J, with 7 bases between. The CDR3 is 14 residues long. Germline V gene data show CDR1 as LGHNA and CDR2 as YNFKEQ. The CDR3 protein is CASSQDSTNYGYTF. In DNA, the CDR3 is TGTGCCAGCAGCCAAGATTCGACCAACTATGGCTACACCTTC.

By sample share, this clone is medium-sized. The CDR3 loop reads CAWSPDSNYGYTF. The DNA for the CDR3 is TGTGCCTGGAGTCCTGACAGCAACTATGGCTACACCTTC. J is TRBJ1-2 and V is TRBV30; D may be TRBD1 (5 bases). V gave up 2 bases and J gave up 2 bases, with 9 bases separating them. The CDR3 has 13 amino acids. Germline V gene lookup returns CDR1 GTSNPN and CDR2 SVGIG (reference sequence).